A single TCR beta chain is shown here with its context. The data were obtained in a study of blood T cell repertoires in COVID-19. On the study more broadly: Collection of acute and convalescent COVID-19 samples took place in the United States, Italy and Spain.

Under the authors' procedure: It was from reference gene primer amplification that nucleated cell counts were estimated. Measured with immunoSEQ multiplex PCR; TCRdb has only the in-frame clones, and not every one. V and J calls plus clone size are reproduced from that table; the DNA served to infer D and trimming. The repertoire holds 190,000 or so clones, approximately 90% seen once, with 1.2% in the top ten. The CDR3 totals 16 residues. With 1 base clipped from V and 4 bases from J, the junction kept 6 bases outside the gene matches. Germline assignment: CDR1 PRHDT and CDR2 FYEKMQ (reference sequence). Participants' own reports of clinical history determined their cohort assignment.

Material: PBMCs or T cells enriched from blood (not recorded which). This sequence was found in a man aged 25 to 40 who had recovered from COVID-19. The rearrangement links TRBV13 to TRBJ2-2; TRBD1 aligns across 7 bases. The CDR3 loop reads CASSLVVTGITGELFF. CDR3 DNA sequence: TGTGCCAGCAGCTTAGTAGTGACAGGGATCACCGGGGAGCTGTTTTTT.